Following are 5 T cell receptor beta chains from one sample sequenced in a study of cytomegalovirus exposure and HLA in healthy donors. Researchers ran the PCR with 60 Vbeta and 13 Jbeta primers. The table came from immunoSEQ multiplex PCR; TCRdb's copy has only in-frame clones and leaves some out. The sample consists of 120,000 or so clones, more than 65% of them appearing once. Sequenced material: PBMCs. The receptor set was obtained from a man between 18 and 29 years old in good health and CMV-seropositive.

V is TRBV4-3 and J is TRBJ1-2; D possibly corresponds to TRBD1 (5 bases). Germline CDR1 is LGHNA and CDR2 is YSLEER. This CDR3 comprises 16 residues. V gave up 0 bases and J gave up 3 bases, with 14 bases separating them. The CDR3 protein is CASSQDYSGGYYGYTF. CDR3 sequence (DNA): TGCGCCAGCAGCCAAGATTATTCCGGGGGATACTATGGCTACACCTTC.

The rearrangement uses TRBV4-1 and TRBJ1-2; the D gene is possibly TRBD1 (6 bases). The V end lost 4 bases, the J end lost 7 bases, and 13 bases lay between the germline ends. Germline CDR1 reads MGHRA; CDR2 reads YSYEKL. This CDR3 is 13 amino acids long. The CDR3 is CASSREGEGGYTF. CDR3 nucleotides: TGCGCCAGCAGCCGGGAGGGGGAAGGTGGCTACACCTTC.

V gene TRBV27 combines with J gene TRBJ1-5; 7 bases match TRBD1. This CDR3 contains 14 residues. With 8 bases clipped from V and 7 bases from J, the junction kept 11 bases outside the gene matches. CDR1 is MNHEY and CDR2 is SMNVEV in the germline V gene (reference sequence). The CDR3 nucleotides are TGTGCCAGCCGTCCAGGGGGTCCAGGCCAGCCCCAGCATTTT. Translated: CASRPGGPGQPQHF.

The chain links TRBV6-5 to TRBJ1-6; D may be TRBD1 (6 bases). Trimming shortened V by 1 base and J by 5 bases, and 9 bases separated the two germline ends. The length of the CDR3 is 15 residues. Per the germline V gene, CDR1 is MNHEY and CDR2 is SVGAGI. Here the CDR3 reads CASSYWTENNSPLHF. For the CDR3, the DNA is TGTGCCAGCAGTTACTGGACAGAAAATAATTCACCCCTCCACTTT.

The rearrangement links TRBV7-2 to TRBJ2-1, with TRBD1 matching 7 bases. Per germline, CDR1 SGHTA and CDR2 FQGNSA. J was trimmed by 8 bases and V by 2 bases; bases with no gene match: 6. The CDR3 loop spans 14 amino acids. CDR3 sequence (DNA): TGTGCCAGCAGCTTAAGGGGACAGATCCATGAGCAGTTCTTC. It codes for CASSLRGQIHEQFF.